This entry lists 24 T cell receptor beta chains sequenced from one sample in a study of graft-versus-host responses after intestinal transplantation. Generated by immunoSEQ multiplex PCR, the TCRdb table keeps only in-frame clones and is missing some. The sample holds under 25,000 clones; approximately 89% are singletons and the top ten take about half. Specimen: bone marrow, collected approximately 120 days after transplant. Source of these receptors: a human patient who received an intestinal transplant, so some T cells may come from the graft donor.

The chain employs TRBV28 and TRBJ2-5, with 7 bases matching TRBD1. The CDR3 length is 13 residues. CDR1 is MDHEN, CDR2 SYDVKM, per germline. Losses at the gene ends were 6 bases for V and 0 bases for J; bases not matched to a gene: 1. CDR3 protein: CASRDRNQETQYF. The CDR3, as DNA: TGTGCCAGCAGGGACAGGAACCAAGAGACCCAGTACTTC.

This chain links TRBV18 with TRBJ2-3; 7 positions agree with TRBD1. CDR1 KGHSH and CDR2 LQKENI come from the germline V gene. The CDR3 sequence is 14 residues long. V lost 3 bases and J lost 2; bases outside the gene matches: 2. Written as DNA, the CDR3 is TGTGCCAGCTCACCTGGACAGGCCACAGATACGCAGTATTTT. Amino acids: CASSPGQATDTQYF.

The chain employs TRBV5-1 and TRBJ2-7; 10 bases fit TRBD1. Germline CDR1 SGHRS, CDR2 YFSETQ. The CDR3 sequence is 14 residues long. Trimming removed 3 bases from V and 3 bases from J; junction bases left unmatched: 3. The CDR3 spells CASSSRTGGYEQYF. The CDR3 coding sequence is TGCGCCAGCAGCTCCAGGACAGGGGGCTACGAGCAGTACTTC.

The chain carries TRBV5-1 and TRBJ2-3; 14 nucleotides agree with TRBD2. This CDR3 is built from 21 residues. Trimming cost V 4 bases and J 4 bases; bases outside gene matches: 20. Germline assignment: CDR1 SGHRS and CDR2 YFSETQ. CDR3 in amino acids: CASSLNRDRRLAGGRADTQYF. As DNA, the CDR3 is TGCGCCAGCAGCCTGAACCGGGACAGGAGACTAGCGGGAGGGCGGGCAGATACGCAGTATTTT.

CDR3 nucleotide sequence: TGTGCCAGCAGCAAAGGGCGGAGTTTGAACACTGAAGCTTTCTTT. Translated: CASSKGRSLNTEAFF. The chain links TRBV21-1 to TRBJ1-1. TRBV21-1 is shown as a pseudogene. The CDR3 extends over 15 amino acids.

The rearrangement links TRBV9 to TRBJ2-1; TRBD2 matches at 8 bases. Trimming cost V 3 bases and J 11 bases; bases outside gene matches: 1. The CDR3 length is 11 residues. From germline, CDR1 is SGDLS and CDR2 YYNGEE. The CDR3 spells CASSASGQQFF. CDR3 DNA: TGTGCCAGCAGCGCTAGCGGGCAGCAGTTCTTC.

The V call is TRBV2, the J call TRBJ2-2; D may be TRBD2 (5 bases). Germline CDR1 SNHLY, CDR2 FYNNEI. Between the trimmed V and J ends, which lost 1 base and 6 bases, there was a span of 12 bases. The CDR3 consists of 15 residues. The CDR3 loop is CASSEGRGLAGELFF. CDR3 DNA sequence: TGTGCCAGCAGTGAAGGTCGGGGATTGGCCGGGGAGCTGTTTTTT.

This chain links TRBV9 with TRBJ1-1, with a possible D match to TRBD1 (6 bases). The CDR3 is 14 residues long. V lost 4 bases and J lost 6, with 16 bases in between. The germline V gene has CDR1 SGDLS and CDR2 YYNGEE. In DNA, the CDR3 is TGTGCCAGCAGCCCACGAACAGGGACCTCTGAAGCTTTCTTT. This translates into CASSPRTGTSEAFF.

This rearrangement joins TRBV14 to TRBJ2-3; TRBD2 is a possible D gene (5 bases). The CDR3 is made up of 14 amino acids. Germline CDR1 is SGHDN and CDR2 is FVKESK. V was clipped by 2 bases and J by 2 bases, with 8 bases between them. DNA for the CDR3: TGTGCCAGCAGCCAATACCGGGACACAGATACGCAGTATTTT. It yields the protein CASSQYRDTDTQYF.

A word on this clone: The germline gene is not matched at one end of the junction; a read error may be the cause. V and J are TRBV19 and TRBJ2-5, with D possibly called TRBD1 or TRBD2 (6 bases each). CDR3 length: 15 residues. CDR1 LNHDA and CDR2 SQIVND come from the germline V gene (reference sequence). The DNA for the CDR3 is TGTGCCAGTAATCAAGGAGGGGGTGACCAGGAGACCCAGTACTTC. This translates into CASNQGGGDQETQYF.

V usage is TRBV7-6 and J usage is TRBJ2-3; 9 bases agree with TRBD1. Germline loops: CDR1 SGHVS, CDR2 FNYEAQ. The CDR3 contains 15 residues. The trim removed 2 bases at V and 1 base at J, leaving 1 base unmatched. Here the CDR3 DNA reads TGTGCCAGCAGCTTAAGGACAGGGGGCACAGATACGCAGTATTTT. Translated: CASSLRTGGTDTQYF.

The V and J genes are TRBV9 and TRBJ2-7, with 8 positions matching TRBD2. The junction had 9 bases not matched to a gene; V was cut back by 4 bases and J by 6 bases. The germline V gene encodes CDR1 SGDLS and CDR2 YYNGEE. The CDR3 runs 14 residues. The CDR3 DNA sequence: TGTGCCAGCAGCTCCTCGGGGGGGGGAACCGAGCAGTACTTC. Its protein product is CASSSSGGGTEQYF.

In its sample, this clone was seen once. The DNA for the CDR3 is TGTGCCAGCTGTCTGGAGTACGGCACAGATACGCAGTATTTT. It is translated as CASCLEYGTDTQYF. The chain employs TRBV2 and TRBJ2-3; D gene ambiguous. This CDR3 region has 14 residues. CDR1 and CDR2 from the germline V gene are SNHLY and FYNNEI. Deletions cut 8 bases from V and 1 base from J, with 13 bases between.

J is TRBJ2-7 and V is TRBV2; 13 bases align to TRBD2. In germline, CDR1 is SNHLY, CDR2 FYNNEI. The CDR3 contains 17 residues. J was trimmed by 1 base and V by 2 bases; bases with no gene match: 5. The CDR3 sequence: CASSELLAGGISYEQYF. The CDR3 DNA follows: TGTGCCAGCAGTGAACTACTAGCGGGAGGGATATCCTACGAGCAGTACTTC. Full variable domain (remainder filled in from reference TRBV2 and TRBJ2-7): EPEVTQTPSHQVTQMGQEVILRCVPISNHLYFYWYRQILGQKVEFLVSFYNNEISEKSEIFDDQFSVERPDGSNFTLKIRSTKLEDSAMYFCASSELLAGGISYEQYFGPGTRLTVT.

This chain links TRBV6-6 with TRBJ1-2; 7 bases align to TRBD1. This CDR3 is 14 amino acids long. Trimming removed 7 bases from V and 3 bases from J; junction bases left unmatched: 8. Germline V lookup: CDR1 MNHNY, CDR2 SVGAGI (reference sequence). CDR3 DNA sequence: TGTGCCAGCATCAAAGGGGGCGACTACTATGGCTACACCTTC. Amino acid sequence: CASIKGGDYYGYTF.

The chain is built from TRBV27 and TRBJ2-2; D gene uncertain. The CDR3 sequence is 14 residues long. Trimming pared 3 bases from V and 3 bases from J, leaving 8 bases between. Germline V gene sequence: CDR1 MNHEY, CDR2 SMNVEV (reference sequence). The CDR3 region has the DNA TGTGCCAGCAGTTTTTGGTCCGACACCGGGGAGCTGTTTTTT. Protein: CASSFWSDTGELFF.

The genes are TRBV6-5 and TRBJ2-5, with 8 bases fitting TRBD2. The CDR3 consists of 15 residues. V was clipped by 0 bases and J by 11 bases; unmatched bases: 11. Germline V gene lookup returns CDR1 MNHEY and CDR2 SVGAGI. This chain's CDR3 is CASSYSSSGKGGQYF. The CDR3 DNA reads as TGTGCCAGCAGTTACTCGAGTAGCGGGAAGGGCGGGCAGTACTTC.

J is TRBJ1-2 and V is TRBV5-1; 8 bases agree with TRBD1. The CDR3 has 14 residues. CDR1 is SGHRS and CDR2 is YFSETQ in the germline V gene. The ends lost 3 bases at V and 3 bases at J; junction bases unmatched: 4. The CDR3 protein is CASSSGQGDYGYTF. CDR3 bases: TGCGCCAGCAGCTCCGGACAGGGAGACTATGGCTACACCTTC. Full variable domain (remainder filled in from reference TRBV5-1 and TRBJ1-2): KAGVTQTPRYLIKTRGQQVTLSCSPISGHRSVSWYQQTPGQGLQFLFEYFSETQRNKGNFPGRFSGRQFSNSRSEMNVSTLELGDSALYLCASSSGQGDYGYTFGSGTRLTVV.

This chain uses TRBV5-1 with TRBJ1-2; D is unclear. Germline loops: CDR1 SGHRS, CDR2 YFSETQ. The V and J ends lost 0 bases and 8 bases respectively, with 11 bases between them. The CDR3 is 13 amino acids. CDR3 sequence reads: CASSLGPGAGYTF. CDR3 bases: TGCGCCAGCAGCTTGGGCCCAGGAGCAGGCTACACCTTC.

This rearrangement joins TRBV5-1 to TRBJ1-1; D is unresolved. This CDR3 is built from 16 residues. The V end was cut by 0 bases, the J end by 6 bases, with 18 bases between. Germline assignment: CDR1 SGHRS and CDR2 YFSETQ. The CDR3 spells CASSLVVREARAEAFF. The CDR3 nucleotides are TGCGCCAGCAGCTTGGTAGTTCGGGAGGCGCGGGCTGAAGCTTTCTTT.

In nucleotides, the CDR3 is TGCAGCGTTGCGGGGACTAGCGGGTCCTCCTACGAGCAGTACTTC. This translates into CSVAGTSGSSYEQYF. The rearrangement uses TRBV29-1 and TRBJ2-7; TRBD2 matches at 12 bases. CDR1 and CDR2 (germline): SQVTM, ANQGSEA. After removal of 4 bases from V and 0 bases from J, the junction contained 4 bases not matched to a gene. This CDR3 is built from 15 residues.

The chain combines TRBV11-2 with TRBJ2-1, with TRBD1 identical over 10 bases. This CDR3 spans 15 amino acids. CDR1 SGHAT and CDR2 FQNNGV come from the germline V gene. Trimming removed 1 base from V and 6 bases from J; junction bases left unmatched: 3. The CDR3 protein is CASSLGTGGGNEQFF. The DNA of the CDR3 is TGTGCCAGCAGCTTAGGGACAGGGGGAGGCAATGAGCAGTTCTTC.

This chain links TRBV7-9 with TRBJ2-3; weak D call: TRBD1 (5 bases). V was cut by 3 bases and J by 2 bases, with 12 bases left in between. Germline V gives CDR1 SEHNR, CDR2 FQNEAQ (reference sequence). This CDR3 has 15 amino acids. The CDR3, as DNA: TGTGCCAGCAGCTTCCAGGGTGGGATCACAGATACGCAGTATTTT. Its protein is CASSFQGGITDTQYF.

The CDR3 nucleotides read TGTGCCAGCAGTGCCTCCACGTGGGGGAACTATGGCTACACCTTC. Its translation: CASSASTWGNYGYTF. The chain combines TRBV6-1 with TRBJ1-2; D is perhaps TRBD1 (5 bases). The CDR3 is 15 amino acids. The ends were cut back, 4 bases at V and 2 bases at J, with 14 bases in the middle. Germline V CDR1 and CDR2: MNHNS, SASEGT.